The 15 T cell receptor beta chains presented below share a single source sample, sequenced in a study of beta chain features in type 1 diabetes. General study points: Type 1 diabetes patients showed a moderate but significant shortening of TCRB CDR3s in all four CD4+ subsets.

What these receptors recognize is not known. Reverse transcription of all isolated RNA meant that expressed TCRB transcripts were sequenced. The assay was immunoSEQ multiplex PCR, and TCRdb's table has in-frame clones only and misses some. The sample holds about 650,000 clones; around 12% are singletons and the top ten take more than 0.09%. Sequenced material: naive CD4+ T cells from blood. The receptors were sampled from a man younger than 40 with type 1 diabetes.

The chain couples TRBV15 to TRBJ2-4, with D maybe TRBD1 (5 bases). Trimming stripped 4 bases from V and 0 bases from J, with 10 bases between. This CDR3 region has 15 residues. Germline CDR1 LNHNV, CDR2 YYDKDF (reference sequence). CDR3 amino acids: CATSTPGSAKNIQYF. The CDR3 nucleotides are TGTGCCACCAGCACTCCAGGGTCAGCCAAAAACATTCAGTACTTC.

V is TRBV28 and J is TRBJ2-3; D unclear. Germline CDR1 and CDR2: MDHEN and SYDVKM. This CDR3 is built from 10 residues. V was pared by 8 bases and J by 4 bases, with 4 bases between. The CDR3 coding sequence is TGTGCCAGCGGATCAGATACGCAGTATTTT. As protein: CASGSDTQYF. The full variable domain, completed using reference TRBV28 and TRBJ2-3, is DVKVTQSSRYLVKRTGEKVFLECVQDMDHENMFWYRQDPGLGLRLIYFSYDVKMKEKGDIPEGYSVSREKKERFSLILESASTNQTSMYLCASGSDTQYFGPGTRLTVL.

In its sample, this clone was seen a few times. The rearrangement joins TRBV2 to TRBJ2-1; 10 bases are shared with TRBD1. The ends lost 7 bases at V and 6 bases at J; junction bases unmatched: 9. The CDR3 totals 15 residues. Germline V CDR1 and CDR2: SNHLY, FYNNEI. CDR3 residues: CASKVDRGPFNEQFF. The CDR3 DNA is TGTGCCAGCAAAGTCGACAGGGGGCCCTTCAATGAGCAGTTCTTC.

This clone was seen a few times. The chain uses TRBV27 and TRBJ1-6, with unresolved D. From germline, CDR1 is MNHEY and CDR2 SMNVEV (reference sequence). V was pared by 5 bases and J by 6 bases, with 17 bases between. The CDR3 runs 16 residues. The CDR3 spells CASSIGRRPLNSPLHF. DNA for the CDR3: TGTGCCAGCAGTATCGGACGGCGACCCCTTAATTCACCCCTCCACTTT.

In this sample, this clone turned up a few times. The chain uses TRBV29-1 and TRBJ2-7; the match to TRBD1 covers 8 bases. Germline V CDR1 and CDR2: SQVTM, ANQGSEA. The V segment lost 7 bases and the J segment 2 bases; nucleotides outside the gene matches: 7. This CDR3 has 13 residues. CDR3 sequence reads: CSARQGTPYEQYF. The CDR3 coding sequence is TGCAGCGCCCGACAGGGGACCCCCTACGAGCAGTACTTC.

Concerning this clone itself: In the same sample, other DNA sequences code for this CDR3. The gene calls are TRBV7-9 and TRBJ1-6; TRBD1 matches at 7 bases. Germline CDR1 SEHNR, CDR2 FQNEAQ (reference sequence). This CDR3 is 14 amino acids long. Trimming at V came to 5 bases and at J to 9 bases, leaving 7 bases not matched to a gene. As DNA, the CDR3 is TGTGCCAGCAGCCTTACAGGGGATCGTTCACCCCTCCACTTT. Translation gives CASSLTGDRSPLHF.

This clone was observed a few times. This chain links TRBV5-6 with TRBJ2-1; 10 bases align to TRBD2. The junction had 13 bases not matched to a gene; V was cut back by 3 bases and J by 10 bases. Per germline, CDR1 SGHDT and CDR2 YYEEEE. The CDR3 is made up of 16 amino acids. In DNA form, the CDR3 reads TGTGCCAGCAGCTCATACTCTAGCGGGGGCCGGGGAGAGCAGTTCTTC. Translating gives CASSSYSSGGRGEQFF.

The CDR3 region has the DNA TGTGCCAGCAGCCAAGTGGGGGCGGATACGCAGTATTTT. It translates to CASSQVGADTQYF. The chain links TRBV4-2 to TRBJ2-3; D perhaps matches TRBD1 (6 bases). The CDR3 has 13 residues. The ends were cut back, 1 base at V and 6 bases at J, with 8 bases in the middle. In germline, CDR1 is LGHNA, CDR2 YNFKEQ.

This chain links TRBV4-3 with TRBJ1-6, with D perhaps matching TRBD1 (6 bases). The germline CDR1 and CDR2 sequences are LGHNA and YSLEER. This CDR3 contains 15 residues. Trimming pared 3 bases from V and 6 bases from J, leaving 12 bases between. For the CDR3, the DNA is TGCGCCAGCAGCCAGGCCACAGGGTTTAATTCACCCCTCCACTTT. The encoded protein is CASSQATGFNSPLHF.

The rearrangement uses TRBV28 and TRBJ2-3; possible D gene TRBD1, 5 bases. V lost 4 bases and J lost 4, with 18 bases in between. The length of the CDR3 is 16 residues. Per the germline V gene, CDR1 is MDHEN and CDR2 is SYDVKM. The CDR3 is CASSSAAQGSPDTQYF. The DNA of the CDR3 is TGTGCCAGCAGTTCTGCCGCCCAGGGTTCCCCAGATACGCAGTATTTT.

The J gene is TRBJ2-3, the V gene TRBV7-2; unclear D gene. Trimming removed 4 bases at V and 0 bases at J, with 14 bases between. The CDR3 has 16 residues. Germline lookup yields CDR1 SGHTA and CDR2 FQGNSA. The CDR3 DNA reads TGTGCCAGCAGCTCCGGACCGTTAGGGAGCACAGATACGCAGTATTTT. Encoded protein: CASSSGPLGSTDTQYF. Full variable domain (rest looked up from reference TRBV7-2 and TRBJ2-3): GAGVSQSPSNKVTEKGKDVELRCDPISGHTALYWYRQSLGQGLEFLIYFQGNSAPDKSGLPSDRFSAERTGGSVSTLTIQRTQQEDSAVYLCASSSGPLGSTDTQYFGPGTRLTVL.

The chain joins TRBV29-1 to TRBJ1-2; D not certain. The germline V and J ends were trimmed by 4 bases and 6 bases, with 15 bases remaining between them. The CDR3 consists of 13 residues. Germline lookup yields CDR1 SQVTM and CDR2 ANQGSEA. In DNA, the CDR3 is TGCAGCGTTGTCCAACTAATCCGAGATGGCTACACCTTC. This gives the protein CSVVQLIRDGYTF. Combining the CDR3 with reference TRBV29-1 and TRBJ1-2 gives the whole variable domain SAVISQKPSRDICQRGTSLTIQCQVDSQVTMMFWYRQQPGQSLTLIATANQGSEATYESGFVIDKFPISRPNLTFSTLTVSNMSPEDSSIYLCSVVQLIRDGYTFGSGTRLTVV.

V gene TRBV7-7 combines with J gene TRBJ2-5, with 11 bases that match TRBD2. Germline V lookup: CDR1 SSHAT, CDR2 FNYEAQ (reference sequence). The CDR3 has 17 residues. After removal of 1 base from V and 3 bases from J, the junction contained 7 bases not matched to a gene. In DNA, the CDR3 is TGTGCCAGCAGCTTAGGACTAGCGGGGACTACGGAAGAGACCCAGTACTTC. This sequence encodes CASSLGLAGTTEETQYF.

This clone has a handful of counts. The chain couples TRBV25-1 to TRBJ1-4; possibly TRBD1 for D (6 bases). The CDR3 contains 15 residues. Per germline, CDR1 MGHDK and CDR2 SYGVNS. Trimming cost V 3 bases and J 7 bases, with 15 bases left between them. DNA of the CDR3: TGTGCCAGCAGTGAGAATTCGGGGGCATTTGAAAAACTGTTTTTT. Its translation is CASSENSGAFEKLFF. The full variable domain, completed using reference TRBV25-1 and TRBJ1-4, is EADIYQTPRYLVIGTGKKITLECSQTMGHDKMYWYQQDPGMELHLIHYSYGVNSTEKGDLSSESTVSRIRTEHFPLTLESARPSHTSQYLCASSENSGAFEKLFFGSGTQLSVL.

Only a few counts were recorded for this clone. Other DNA sequences in the sample encode the same CDR3. The rearrangement links TRBV7-9 to TRBJ2-1; D call uncertain. The CDR3 totals 13 residues. Germline CDR1 is SEHNR and CDR2 is FQNEAQ (reference sequence). V was clipped by 1 base and J by 5 bases, with 6 bases between them. In DNA, the CDR3 is TGTGCCAGCAGCTTAGGTTTGGACAATGAGCAGTTCTTC. Protein product: CASSLGLDNEQFF. Full variable domain (missing parts from reference TRBV7-9 and TRBJ2-1): DTGVSQNPRHKITKRGQNVTFRCDPISEHNRLYWYRQTLGQGPEFLTYFQNEAQLEKSRLLSDRFSAERPKGSFSTLEIQRTEQGDSAMYLCASSLGLDNEQFFGPGTRLTVL.